The present entry profiles one T cell receptor beta chain with its context. Original data processing: Using reference gene primer amplification, nucleated cell counts were estimated. Generated by immunoSEQ multiplex PCR, the TCRdb table keeps only in-frame clones and is missing some. V and J calls and clone size are copied from that table; D and trimming were computed from the DNA. The repertoire includes about 220,000 clones, 85% of them detected once, and about 2.4% sits in the top ten. These data originate in a study of blood T cell repertoires in COVID-19. The wider study: Acute and convalescent COVID-19 specimens originated in the United States, Italy and Spain.

The germline V gene encodes CDR1 LNHNV and CDR2 YYDKDF (reference sequence). The CDR3 runs 15 residues. The V gene end was trimmed by 0 bases and the J gene end by 9 bases; junction bases not matched to a gene: 7. The sequence was collected from a woman between 65 and 79 years old with COVID-19, enrolled during active disease. The specimen was peripheral blood. The rearrangement joins TRBV15 to TRBJ2-2, with 7 bases fitting TRBD1. The CDR3 sequence: CATSRDRSTGRELFF. The CDR3 DNA reads TGTGCCACCAGCAGAGATCGATCGACAGGGCGGGAGCTGTTTTTT.